The entry below gives a single T cell receptor beta chain sequence along with its context. Its antigen is still unknown. Total RNA extracted from each sample amounted to at least 5 micrograms. This sample is drawn from a study of blood T cells in healthy people across ages. Alongside a J-beta primer mix, a sample-barcoded 5' primer served in a second PCR lasting 7 to 11 cycles. All cDNA molecules were each tagged by a template-switch adaptor with 12 random nucleotides. TCRdb analysed the 5' RACE reads with MiXCR anew, one entry per CDR3 protein. The data hold about a million distinct CDR3 sequences, with around 46% observed a single time. Overall study findings and caveats: Long-lived donors exceeded aged donors in naive CD4+ cells and diversity.

The CDR3 is 15 residues long. Germline CDR1 SGHRS, CDR2 YFSETQ. Germline trimming cut 3 bases from V and 5 bases from J; bases unmatched to any gene: 6. The receptor was isolated from a man aged 30 to 45 in good health. V usage is TRBV5-1 and J usage is TRBJ2-2; 8 nucleotides align to TRBD1. The sequencing input was blood. The CDR3 here is CASSSRQGMTGELFF. The CDR3 DNA is TGCGCCAGCAGCTCACGACAGGGGATGACCGGGGAGCTGTTTTTT.